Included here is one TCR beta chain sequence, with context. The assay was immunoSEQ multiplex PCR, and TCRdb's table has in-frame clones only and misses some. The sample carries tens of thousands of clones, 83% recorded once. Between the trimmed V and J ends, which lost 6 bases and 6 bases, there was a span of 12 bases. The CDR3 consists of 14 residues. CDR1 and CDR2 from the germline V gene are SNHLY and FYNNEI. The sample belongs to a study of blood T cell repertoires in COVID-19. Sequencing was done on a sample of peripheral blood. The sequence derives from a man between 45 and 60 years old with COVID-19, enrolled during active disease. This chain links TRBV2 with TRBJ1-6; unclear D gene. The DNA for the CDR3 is TGTGCCAGCAGGGTGTCGCAGATTAATTCACCCCTCCACTTT. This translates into CASRVSQINSPLHF.